Here is one T cell receptor (beta chain) with its context. Its antigen is currently unknown. This specimen belongs to a study of CD8 T cells in ankylosing spondylitis. Study results and limitations: Reactive arthritis synovial fluid and blood were previously reported to contain some motif variants. Clones tied to disease were said to be significantly enriched in matched ankylosing spondylitis synovial fluid.

V was cut by 2 bases and J by 7 bases, with 18 bases left in between. This CDR3 has 14 amino acids. Germline lookup yields CDR1 DFQATT and CDR2 SNEGSKA (reference sequence). TCRdb independently ran MiXCR on the 5' RACE reads; one entry per CDR3 protein. The profile covers about 250,000 distinct CDR3 sequences, with roughly a third appearing a single time and about 4.2% taken by the ten largest. The chain uses TRBV20-1 and TRBJ2-7; D not certain. The receptor's source is a male donor with ankylosing spondylitis or in good health (not recorded which). Sequencing was carried out using blood, either unsorted or a sorted T cell fraction (not recorded which). CDR3 sequence: CSARPYPTLGEQYF. CDR3 DNA sequence: TGCAGTGCTAGACCCTATCCAACCCTCGGGGAGCAGTACTTC.